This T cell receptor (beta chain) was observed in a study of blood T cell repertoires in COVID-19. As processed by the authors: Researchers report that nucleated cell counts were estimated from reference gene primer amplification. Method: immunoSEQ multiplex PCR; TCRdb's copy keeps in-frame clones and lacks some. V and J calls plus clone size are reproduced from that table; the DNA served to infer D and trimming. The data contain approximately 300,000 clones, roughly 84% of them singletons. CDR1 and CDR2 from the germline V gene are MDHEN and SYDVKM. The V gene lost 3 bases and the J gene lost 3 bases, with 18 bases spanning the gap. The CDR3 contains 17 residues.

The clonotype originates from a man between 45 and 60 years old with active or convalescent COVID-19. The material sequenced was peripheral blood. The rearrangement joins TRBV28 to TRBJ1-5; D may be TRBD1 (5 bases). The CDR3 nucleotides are TGTGCCAGCAGTTTGGCCGCCGACAGCTCTCTCAATCAGCCCCAGCATTTT. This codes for CASSLAADSSLNQPQHF.